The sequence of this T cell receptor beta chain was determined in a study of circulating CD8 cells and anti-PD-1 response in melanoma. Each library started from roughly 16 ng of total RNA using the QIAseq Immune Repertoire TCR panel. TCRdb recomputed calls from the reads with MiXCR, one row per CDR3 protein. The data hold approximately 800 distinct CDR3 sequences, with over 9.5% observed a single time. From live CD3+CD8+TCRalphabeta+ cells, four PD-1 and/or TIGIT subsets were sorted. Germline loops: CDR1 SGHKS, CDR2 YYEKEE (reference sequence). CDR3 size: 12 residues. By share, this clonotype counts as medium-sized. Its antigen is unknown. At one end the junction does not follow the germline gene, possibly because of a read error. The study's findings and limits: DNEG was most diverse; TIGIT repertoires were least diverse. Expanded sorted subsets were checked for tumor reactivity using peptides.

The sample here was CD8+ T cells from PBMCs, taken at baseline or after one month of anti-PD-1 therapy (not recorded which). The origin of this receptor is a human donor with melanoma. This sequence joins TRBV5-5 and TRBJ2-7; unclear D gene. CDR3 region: CASNLGGYEQYF. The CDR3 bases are TGTGCCAGCAACTTGGGTGGCTACGAGCAGTACTTC.